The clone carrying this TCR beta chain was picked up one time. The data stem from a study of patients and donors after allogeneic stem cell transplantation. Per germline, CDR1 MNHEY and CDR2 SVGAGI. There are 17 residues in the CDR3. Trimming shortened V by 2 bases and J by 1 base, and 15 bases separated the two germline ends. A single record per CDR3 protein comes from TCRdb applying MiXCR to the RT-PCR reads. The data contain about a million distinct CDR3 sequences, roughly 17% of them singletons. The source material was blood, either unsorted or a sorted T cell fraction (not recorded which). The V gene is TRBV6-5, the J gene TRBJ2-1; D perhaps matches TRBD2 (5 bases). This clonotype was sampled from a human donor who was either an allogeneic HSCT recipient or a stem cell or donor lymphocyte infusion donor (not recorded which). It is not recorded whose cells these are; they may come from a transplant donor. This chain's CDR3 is CASSYGWTVESYNEQFF. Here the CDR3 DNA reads TGTGCCAGCAGTTACGGGTGGACTGTCGAATCCTACAATGAGCAGTTCTTC.